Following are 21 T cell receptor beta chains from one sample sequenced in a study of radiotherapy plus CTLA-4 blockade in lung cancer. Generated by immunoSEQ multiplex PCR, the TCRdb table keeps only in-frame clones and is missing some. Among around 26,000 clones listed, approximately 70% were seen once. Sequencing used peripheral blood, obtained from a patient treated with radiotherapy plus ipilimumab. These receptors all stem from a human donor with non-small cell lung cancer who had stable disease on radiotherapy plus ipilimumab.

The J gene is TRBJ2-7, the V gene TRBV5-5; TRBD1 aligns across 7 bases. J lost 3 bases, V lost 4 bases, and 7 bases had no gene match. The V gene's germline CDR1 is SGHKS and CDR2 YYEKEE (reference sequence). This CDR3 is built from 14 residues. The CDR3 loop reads CASSVGQWNYEQYF. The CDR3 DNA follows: TGTGCCAGCAGCGTGGGACAGTGGAACTACGAGCAGTACTTC.

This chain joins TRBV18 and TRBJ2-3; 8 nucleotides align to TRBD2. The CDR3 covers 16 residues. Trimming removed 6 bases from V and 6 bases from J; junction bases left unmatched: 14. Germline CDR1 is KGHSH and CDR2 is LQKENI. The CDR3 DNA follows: TGTGCCAGCTCCCTCCTCCAGCGGGAGAGGGTGGATACGCAGTATTTT. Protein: CASSLLQRERVDTQYF.

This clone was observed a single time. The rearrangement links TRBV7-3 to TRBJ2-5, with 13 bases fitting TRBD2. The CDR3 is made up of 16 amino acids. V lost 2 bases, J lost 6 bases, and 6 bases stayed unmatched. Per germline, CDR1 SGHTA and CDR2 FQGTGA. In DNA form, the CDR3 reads TGTGCCAGCAGCTTATCCGGGACTAGCGGGAAGCAGACCCAGTACTTC. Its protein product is CASSLSGTSGKQTQYF.

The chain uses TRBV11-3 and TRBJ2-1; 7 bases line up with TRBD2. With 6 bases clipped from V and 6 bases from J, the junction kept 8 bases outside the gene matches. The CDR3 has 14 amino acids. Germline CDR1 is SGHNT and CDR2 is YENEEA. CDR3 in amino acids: CASSIRGRVNEQFF. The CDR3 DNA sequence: TGTGCCAGCAGTATTAGAGGGAGGGTCAATGAGCAGTTCTTC.

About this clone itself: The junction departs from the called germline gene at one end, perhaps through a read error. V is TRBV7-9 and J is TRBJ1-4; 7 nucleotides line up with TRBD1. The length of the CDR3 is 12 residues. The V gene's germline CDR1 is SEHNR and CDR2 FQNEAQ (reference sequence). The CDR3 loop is CASSLAEGAVIF. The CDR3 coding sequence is TGTGCCAGCAGCTTAGCGGAGGGGGCGGTAATTTTT.

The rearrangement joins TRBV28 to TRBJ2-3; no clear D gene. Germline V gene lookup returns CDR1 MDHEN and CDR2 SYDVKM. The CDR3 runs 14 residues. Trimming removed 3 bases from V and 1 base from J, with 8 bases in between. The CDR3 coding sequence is TGTGCCAGCAGTTTTTTGGCGGGCACAGATACGCAGTATTTT. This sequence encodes CASSFLAGTDTQYF. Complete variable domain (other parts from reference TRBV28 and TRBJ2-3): DVKVTQSSRYLVKRTGEKVFLECVQDMDHENMFWYRQDPGLGLRLIYFSYDVKMKEKGDIPEGYSVSREKKERFSLILESASTNQTSMYLCASSFLAGTDTQYFGPGTRLTVL.

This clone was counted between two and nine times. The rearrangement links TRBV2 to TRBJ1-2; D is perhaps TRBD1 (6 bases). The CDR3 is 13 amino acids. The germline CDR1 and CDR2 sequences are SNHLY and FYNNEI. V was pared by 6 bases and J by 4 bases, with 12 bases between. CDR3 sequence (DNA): TGTGCCAGCAGGGTACAGGGTGTCTATGGCTACACCTTC. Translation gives CASRVQGVYGYTF.

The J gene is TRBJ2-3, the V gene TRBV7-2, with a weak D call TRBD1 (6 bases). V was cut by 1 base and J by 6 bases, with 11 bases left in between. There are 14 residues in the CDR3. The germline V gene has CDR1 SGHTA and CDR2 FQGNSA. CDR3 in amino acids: CASSLVGGRDTQYF. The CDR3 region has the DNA TGTGCCAGCAGCTTAGTAGGGGGACGGGATACGCAGTATTTT.

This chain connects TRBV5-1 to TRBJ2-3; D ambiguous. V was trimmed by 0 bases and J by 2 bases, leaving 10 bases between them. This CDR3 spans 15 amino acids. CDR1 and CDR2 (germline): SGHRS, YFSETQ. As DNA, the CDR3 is TGCGCCAGCAGCTTGGCTGGCGTCGTCACAGATACGCAGTATTTT. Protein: CASSLAGVVTDTQYF.

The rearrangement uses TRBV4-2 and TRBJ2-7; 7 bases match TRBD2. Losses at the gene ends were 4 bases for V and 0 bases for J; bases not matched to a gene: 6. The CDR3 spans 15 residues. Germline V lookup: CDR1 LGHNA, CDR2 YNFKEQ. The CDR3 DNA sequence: TGTGCCAGCAGCCTTCGGGGGGACCCCTCCTACGAGCAGTACTTC. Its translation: CASSLRGDPSYEQYF.

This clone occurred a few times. CDR3 nucleotide sequence: TGTGCCAGCAGACACAGGGGGCCTAATGAAAAACTGTTTTTT. It yields the protein CASRHRGPNEKLFF. The J gene is TRBJ1-4, the V gene TRBV7-9; TRBD1 matches 9 bases. This CDR3 contains 14 residues. The germline CDR1 and CDR2 sequences are SEHNR and FQNEAQ (reference sequence). V shed 6 bases, J shed 3 bases, and the junction held 2 bases outside the gene matches.

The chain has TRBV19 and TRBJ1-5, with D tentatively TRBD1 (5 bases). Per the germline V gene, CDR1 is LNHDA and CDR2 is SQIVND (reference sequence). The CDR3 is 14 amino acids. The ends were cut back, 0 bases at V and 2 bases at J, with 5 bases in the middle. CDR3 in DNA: TGTGCCAGTAGTATAGACAGGGGCAATCAGCCCCAGCATTTT. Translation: CASSIDRGNQPQHF.

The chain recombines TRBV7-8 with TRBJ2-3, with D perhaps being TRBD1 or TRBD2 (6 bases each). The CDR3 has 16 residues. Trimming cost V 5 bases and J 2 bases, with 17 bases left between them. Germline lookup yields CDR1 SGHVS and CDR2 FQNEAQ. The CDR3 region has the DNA TGTGCCAGCAGCCCGGGGGCGGGCCCGTTCACAGATACGCAGTATTTT. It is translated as CASSPGAGPFTDTQYF. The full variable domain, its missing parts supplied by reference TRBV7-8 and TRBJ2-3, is GAGVSQSPRYKVAKRGQDVALRCDPISGHVSLFWYQQALGQGPEFLTYFQNEAQLDKSGLPSDRFFAERPEGSVSTLKIQRTQQEDSAVYLCASSPGAGPFTDTQYFGPGTRLTVL.

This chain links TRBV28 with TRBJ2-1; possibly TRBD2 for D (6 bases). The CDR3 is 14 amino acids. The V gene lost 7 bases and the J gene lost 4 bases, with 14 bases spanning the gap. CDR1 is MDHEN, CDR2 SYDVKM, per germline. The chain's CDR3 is CASTMAGRYNEQFF. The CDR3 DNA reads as TGTGCCAGCACAATGGCGGGACGGTACAATGAGCAGTTCTTC.

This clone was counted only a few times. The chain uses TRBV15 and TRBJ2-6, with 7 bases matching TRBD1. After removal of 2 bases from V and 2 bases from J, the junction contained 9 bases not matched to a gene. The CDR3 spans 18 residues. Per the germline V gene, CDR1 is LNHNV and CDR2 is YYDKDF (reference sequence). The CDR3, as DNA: TGTGCCACCAGCAGATACGGACAGGATTTTACTGGGGCCAACGTCCTGACTTTC. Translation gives CATSRYGQDFTGANVLTF.

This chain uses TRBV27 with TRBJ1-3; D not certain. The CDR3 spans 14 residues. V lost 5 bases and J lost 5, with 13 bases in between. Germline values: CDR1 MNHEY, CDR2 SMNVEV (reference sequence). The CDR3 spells CASSADISRNTIYF. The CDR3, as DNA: TGTGCCAGCAGTGCCGACATATCAAGAAACACCATATATTTT.

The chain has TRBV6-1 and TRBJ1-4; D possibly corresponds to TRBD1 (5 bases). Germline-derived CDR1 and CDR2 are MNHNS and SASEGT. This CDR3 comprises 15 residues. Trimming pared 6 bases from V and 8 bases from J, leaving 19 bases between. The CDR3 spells CASRTGLGAGEKLFF. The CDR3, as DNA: TGTGCCAGCAGAACCGGTTTAGGGGCTGGGGAAAAACTGTTTTTT.

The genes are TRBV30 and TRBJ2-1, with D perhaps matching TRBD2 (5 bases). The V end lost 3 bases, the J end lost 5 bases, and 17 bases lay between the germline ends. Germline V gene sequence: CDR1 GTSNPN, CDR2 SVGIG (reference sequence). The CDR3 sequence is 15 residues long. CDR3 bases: TGTGCCTGGAGAGTAAGAGGGCTAACCCACAATGAGCAGTTCTTC. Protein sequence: CAWRVRGLTHNEQFF.

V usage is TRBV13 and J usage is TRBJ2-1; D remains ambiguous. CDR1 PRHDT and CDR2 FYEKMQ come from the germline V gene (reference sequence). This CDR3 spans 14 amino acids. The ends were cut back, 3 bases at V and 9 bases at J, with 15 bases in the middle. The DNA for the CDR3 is TGTGCCAGCAGCTTCTCTCCCGGTTCCATTGAGCAGTTCTTC. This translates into CASSFSPGSIEQFF.

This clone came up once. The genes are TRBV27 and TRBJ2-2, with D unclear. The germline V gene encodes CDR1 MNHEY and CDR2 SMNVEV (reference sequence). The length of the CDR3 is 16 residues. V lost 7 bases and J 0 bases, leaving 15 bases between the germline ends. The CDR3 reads CASTFRIGSNTGELFF. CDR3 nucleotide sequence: TGTGCCAGCACCTTCCGTATCGGCTCGAACACCGGGGAGCTGTTTTTT.

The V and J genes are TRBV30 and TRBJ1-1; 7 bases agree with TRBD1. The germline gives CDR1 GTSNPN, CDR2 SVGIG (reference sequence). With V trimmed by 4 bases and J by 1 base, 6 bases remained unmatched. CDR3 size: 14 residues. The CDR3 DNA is TGTGCCTGGACGATCGGGACAGAGAACACTGAAGCTTTCTTT. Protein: CAWTIGTENTEAFF.